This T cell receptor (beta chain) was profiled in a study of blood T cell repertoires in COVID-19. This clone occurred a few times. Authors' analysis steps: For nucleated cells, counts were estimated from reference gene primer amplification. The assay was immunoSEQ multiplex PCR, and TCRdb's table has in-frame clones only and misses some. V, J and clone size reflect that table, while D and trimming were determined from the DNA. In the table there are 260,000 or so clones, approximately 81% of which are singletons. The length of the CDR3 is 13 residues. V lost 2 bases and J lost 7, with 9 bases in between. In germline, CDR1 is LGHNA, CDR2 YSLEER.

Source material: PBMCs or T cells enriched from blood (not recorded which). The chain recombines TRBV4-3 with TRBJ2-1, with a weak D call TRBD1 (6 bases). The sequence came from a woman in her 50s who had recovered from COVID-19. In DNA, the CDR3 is TGCGCCAGCAGCCAAATGGGGACAAATGAGCAGTTCTTC. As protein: CASSQMGTNEQFF.